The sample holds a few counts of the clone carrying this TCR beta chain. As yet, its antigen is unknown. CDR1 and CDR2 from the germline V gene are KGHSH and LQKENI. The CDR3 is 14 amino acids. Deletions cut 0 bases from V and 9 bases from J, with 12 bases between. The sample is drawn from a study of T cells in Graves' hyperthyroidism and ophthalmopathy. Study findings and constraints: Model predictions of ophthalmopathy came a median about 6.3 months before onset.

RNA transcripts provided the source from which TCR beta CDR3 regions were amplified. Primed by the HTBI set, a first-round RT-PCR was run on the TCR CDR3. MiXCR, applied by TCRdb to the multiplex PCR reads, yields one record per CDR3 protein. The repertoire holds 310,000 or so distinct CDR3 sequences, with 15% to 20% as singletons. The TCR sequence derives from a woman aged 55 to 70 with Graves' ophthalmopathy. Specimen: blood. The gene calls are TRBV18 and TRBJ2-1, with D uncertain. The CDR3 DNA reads TGTGCCAGCTCACCACCGAGGCCGTCGCTTGAGCAGTTCTTC. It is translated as CASSPPRPSLEQFF.